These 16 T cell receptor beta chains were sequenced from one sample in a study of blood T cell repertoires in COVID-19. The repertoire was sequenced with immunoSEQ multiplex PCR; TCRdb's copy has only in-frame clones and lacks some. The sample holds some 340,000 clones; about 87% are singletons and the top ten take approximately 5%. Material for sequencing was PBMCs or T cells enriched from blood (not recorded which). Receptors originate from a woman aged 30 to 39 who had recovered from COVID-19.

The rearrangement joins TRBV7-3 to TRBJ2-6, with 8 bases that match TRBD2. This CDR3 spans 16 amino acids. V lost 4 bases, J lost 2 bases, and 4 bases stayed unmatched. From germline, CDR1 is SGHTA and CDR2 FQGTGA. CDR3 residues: CASSSGGAAGANVLTF. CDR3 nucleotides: TGTGCCAGCAGCTCCGGGGGGGCCGCTGGGGCCAACGTCCTGACTTTC.

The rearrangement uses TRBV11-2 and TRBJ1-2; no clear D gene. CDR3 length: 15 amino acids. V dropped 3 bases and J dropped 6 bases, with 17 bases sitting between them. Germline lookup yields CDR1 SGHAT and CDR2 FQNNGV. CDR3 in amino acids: CASSFQEGIPDGYTF. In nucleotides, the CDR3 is TGTGCCAGCAGCTTTCAAGAGGGCATTCCAGATGGCTACACCTTC.

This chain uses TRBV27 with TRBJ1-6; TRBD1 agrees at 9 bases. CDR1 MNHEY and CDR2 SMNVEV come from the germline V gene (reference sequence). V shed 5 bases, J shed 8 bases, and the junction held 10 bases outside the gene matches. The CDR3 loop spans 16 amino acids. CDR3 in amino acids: CASSVSRTGEDSPLHF. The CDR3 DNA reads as TGTGCCAGCAGTGTGAGTAGGACAGGGGAGGATTCACCCCTCCACTTT.

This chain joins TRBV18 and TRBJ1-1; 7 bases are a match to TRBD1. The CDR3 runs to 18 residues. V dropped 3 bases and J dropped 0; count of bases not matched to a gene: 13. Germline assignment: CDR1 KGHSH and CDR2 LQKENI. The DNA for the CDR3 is TGTGCCAGCTCACCGAACACAGGGGACCTCTCCATGAACACTGAAGCTTTCTTT. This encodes CASSPNTGDLSMNTEAFF. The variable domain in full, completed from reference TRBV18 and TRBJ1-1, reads NAGVMQNPRHLVRRRGQEARLRCSPMKGHSHVYWYRQLPEEGLKFMVYLQKENIIDESGMPKERFSAEFPKEGPSILRIQQVVRGDSAAYFCASSPNTGDLSMNTEAFFGQGTRLTVV.

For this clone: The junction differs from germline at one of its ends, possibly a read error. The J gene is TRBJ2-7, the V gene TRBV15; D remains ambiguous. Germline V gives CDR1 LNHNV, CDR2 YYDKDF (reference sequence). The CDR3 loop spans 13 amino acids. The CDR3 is CATSRDAFRTHRF. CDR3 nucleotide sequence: TGTGCCACCAGCAGAGACGCGTTTAGAACTCATCGTTTC.

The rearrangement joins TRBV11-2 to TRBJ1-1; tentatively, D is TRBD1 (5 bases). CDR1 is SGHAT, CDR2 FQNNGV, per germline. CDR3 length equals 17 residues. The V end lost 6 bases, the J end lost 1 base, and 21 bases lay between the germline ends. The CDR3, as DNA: TGTGCCAGCAGTGTCCCCGGGGGACCGAGGAAGAACACTGAAGCTTTCTTT. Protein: CASSVPGGPRKNTEAFF. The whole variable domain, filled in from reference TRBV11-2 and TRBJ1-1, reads EAGVAQSPRYKIIEKRQSVAFWCNPISGHATLYWYQQILGQGPKLLIQFQNNGVVDDSQLPKDRFSAERLKGVDSTLKIQPAKLEDSAVYLCASSVPGGPRKNTEAFFGQGTRLTVV.

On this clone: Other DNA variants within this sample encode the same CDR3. The CDR3 sequence is CASSPGQSNEKLFF. The CDR3 bases are TGCGCCAGCAGCCCGGGACAGAGTAATGAAAAACTGTTTTTT. The chain is built from TRBV5-1 and TRBJ1-4; 7 positions agree with TRBD1. Germline values: CDR1 SGHRS, CDR2 YFSETQ. The CDR3 runs to 14 residues. After removal of 4 bases from V and 4 bases from J, the junction contained 4 bases not matched to a gene.

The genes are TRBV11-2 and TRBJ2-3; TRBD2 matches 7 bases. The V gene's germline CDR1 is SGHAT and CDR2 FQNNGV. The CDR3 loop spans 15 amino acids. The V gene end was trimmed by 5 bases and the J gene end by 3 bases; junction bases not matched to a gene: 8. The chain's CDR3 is CASSPLGLGTDTQYF. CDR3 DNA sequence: TGTGCCAGCAGCCCATTAGGACTAGGAACAGATACGCAGTATTTT.

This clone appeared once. The CDR3 is CASLHAGQGSGYTF. The CDR3 DNA follows: TGTGCCAGCCTGCACGCGGGACAGGGAAGTGGCTACACCTTC. The rearrangement uses TRBV19 and TRBJ1-2; 9 bases are shared with TRBD1. The germline gives CDR1 LNHDA, CDR2 SQIVND (reference sequence). V lost 9 bases, J lost 7 bases, and 12 bases stayed unmatched. The length of the CDR3 is 14 residues.

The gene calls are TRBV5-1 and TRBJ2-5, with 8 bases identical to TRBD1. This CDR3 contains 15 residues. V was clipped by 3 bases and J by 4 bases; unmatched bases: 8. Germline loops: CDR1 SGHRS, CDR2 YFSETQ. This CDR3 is CASSSDGTGGETQYF. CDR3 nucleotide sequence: TGCGCCAGCAGCTCGGATGGGACAGGAGGAGAGACCCAGTACTTC.

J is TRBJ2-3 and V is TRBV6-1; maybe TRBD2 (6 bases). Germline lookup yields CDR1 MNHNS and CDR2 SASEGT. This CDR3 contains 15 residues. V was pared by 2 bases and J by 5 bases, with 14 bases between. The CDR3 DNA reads TGTGCCAGCAGTGAATCTGGGACTTGGATAGATACGCAGTATTTT. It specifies CASSESGTWIDTQYF.

The CDR3 sequence is CATSRERGAYGAEAFF. The CDR3 DNA reads as TGTGCCACCAGCAGAGAGCGTGGGGCGTATGGGGCTGAAGCTTTCTTT. This sequence joins TRBV15 and TRBJ1-1; D is perhaps TRBD1 (5 bases). V lost 0 bases and J lost 6, with 17 bases in between. The CDR3 is made up of 16 amino acids. Germline V gene sequence: CDR1 LNHNV, CDR2 YYDKDF (reference sequence).

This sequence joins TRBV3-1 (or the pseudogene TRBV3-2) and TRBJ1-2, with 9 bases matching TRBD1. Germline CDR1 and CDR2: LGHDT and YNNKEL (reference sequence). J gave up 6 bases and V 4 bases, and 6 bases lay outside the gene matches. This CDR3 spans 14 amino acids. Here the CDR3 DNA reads TGTGCCAGCAGCCGGAACACAGGGGGCGATGGCTACACCTTC. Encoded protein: CASSRNTGGDGYTF.

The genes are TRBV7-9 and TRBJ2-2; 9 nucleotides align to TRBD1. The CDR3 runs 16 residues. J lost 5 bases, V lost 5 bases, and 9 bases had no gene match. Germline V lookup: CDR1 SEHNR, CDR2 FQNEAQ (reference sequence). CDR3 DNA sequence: TGTGCCAGCAGCCGTTACACAGGGGGCTCAACCGGGGAGCTGTTTTTT. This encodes CASSRYTGGSTGELFF.

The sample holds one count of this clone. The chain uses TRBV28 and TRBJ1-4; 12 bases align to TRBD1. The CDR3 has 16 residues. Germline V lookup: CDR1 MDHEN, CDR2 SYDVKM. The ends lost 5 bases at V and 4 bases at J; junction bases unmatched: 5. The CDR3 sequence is CASSRDRGPGNEKLFF. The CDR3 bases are TGTGCCAGCAGTCGGGACAGGGGGCCCGGTAATGAAAAACTGTTTTTT.

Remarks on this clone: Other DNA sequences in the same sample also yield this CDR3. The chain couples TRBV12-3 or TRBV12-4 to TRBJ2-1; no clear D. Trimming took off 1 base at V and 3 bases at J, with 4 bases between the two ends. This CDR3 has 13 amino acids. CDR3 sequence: CASSLGLYNEQFF. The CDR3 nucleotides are TGTGCCAGCAGTTTAGGTCTCTACAATGAGCAGTTCTTC.